These 9 T cell receptor beta chains came from one sample sequenced in a study of shared clonotypes between healthy human individuals. Profiling relied on immunoSEQ multiplex PCR, and the TCRdb table lists in-frame clones only, not all of them. The table shows about 480,000 clones, with over 75% occurring only once. Sequenced material: PBMCs. Receptor source: a woman between 35 and 50 years old in good health. Some clones in this sample may be carry-over from other donors' samples.

This clone was picked up many times. The chain links TRBV5-4 to TRBJ2-7, with D possibly being TRBD1 (6 bases). Germline V gives CDR1 SGHNT, CDR2 YYREEE (reference sequence). Trimming took off 0 bases at V and 4 bases at J, with 11 bases between the two ends. The CDR3 spans 14 residues. CDR3 coding DNA: TGTGCCAGCAGCTTGGAAGGGGGTAGGTACGAGCAGTACTTC. Its translation: CASSLEGGRYEQYF.

The CDR3 reads CASSNGGGLASTDTQYF. DNA of the CDR3: TGCGCCAGCAGCAATGGGGGAGGGCTCGCTAGCACAGATACGCAGTATTTT. This chain links TRBV5-1 with TRBJ2-3; 7 bases agree with TRBD2. The CDR3 is 17 amino acids. Germline assignment: CDR1 SGHRS and CDR2 YFSETQ. V lost 4 bases to trimming and J lost 0 bases; unmatched junction nucleotides: 11.

CDR3 protein: CASSPRGGYNSPLHF. The CDR3, as DNA: TGCGCCAGCAGCCCCCGAGGGGGGTATAATTCACCCCTCCACTTT. This sequence joins TRBV5-1 and TRBJ1-6, with a tentative D call TRBD1 (6 bases). The ends were cut back, 4 bases at V and 4 bases at J, with 12 bases in the middle. The CDR3 totals 15 residues. CDR1 and CDR2 from the germline V gene are SGHRS and YFSETQ.

The chain recombines TRBV6-5 with TRBJ2-7; tentatively, D is TRBD2 (6 bases). CDR3 length: 12 amino acids. Trimming cost V 6 bases and J 3 bases, with 9 bases left between them. Germline V gives CDR1 MNHEY, CDR2 SVGAGI. CDR3 in DNA: TGTGCCAGCAGCCCCGGGGGCTACGAGCAGTACTTC. Encoded protein: CASSPGGYEQYF.

The CDR3 region is CASSPPATNEKLFF. CDR3 DNA: TGTGCCAGCTCACCGCCTGCAACTAATGAAAAACTGTTTTTT. The chain uses TRBV18 and TRBJ1-4; D remains unclear. Germline lookup yields CDR1 KGHSH and CDR2 LQKENI. Trimming stripped 3 bases from V and 0 bases from J, with 5 bases between. CDR3 length equals 14 residues.

V and J are TRBV4-1 and TRBJ2-7, with D possibly TRBD2 on 5 matching bases. The germline V and J ends were trimmed by 4 bases and 2 bases, with 15 bases remaining between them. Germline CDR1 and CDR2: MGHRA and YSYEKL. This CDR3 is 15 amino acids long. The CDR3 protein is CASSPGVAQPYEQYF. The CDR3 nucleotides read TGCGCCAGCAGCCCCGGAGTAGCGCAACCCTACGAGCAGTACTTC.

This clone showed up just a few times. The rearrangement links TRBV4-2 to TRBJ1-5; maybe TRBD1 (5 bases). The CDR3 consists of 15 residues. V was trimmed by 0 bases and J by 6 bases, leaving 12 bases between them. Germline values: CDR1 LGHNA, CDR2 YNFKEQ. The CDR3 DNA is TGTGCCAGCAGCCAAGAGGGGGGTCGGGGTCAGCCCCAGCATTTT. Translated, it gives CASSQEGGRGQPQHF.

With respect to this clone: At one boundary the junction diverges from the germline segment, which might be a read error. The chain uses TRBV6-5 and TRBJ2-3; D may match TRBD1 or TRBD2 (5 bases each). The germline V gene has CDR1 MNHEY and CDR2 SVGAGI. The CDR3 consists of 13 residues. The CDR3 loop is CASSYLSGGPRSF. CDR3 DNA sequence: TGTGCCAGCAGTTACCTCAGTGGGGGACCCCGGTCTTTT.

This chain connects TRBV5-1 to TRBJ2-1; 10 nucleotides match TRBD2. Germline V gene data show CDR1 as SGHRS and CDR2 as YFSETQ. The CDR3 length is 15 residues. Trimming removed 4 bases from V and 7 bases from J; junction bases left unmatched: 8. The CDR3 sequence is CASSAAIAGGNEQFF. Written as DNA, the CDR3 is TGCGCCAGCAGCGCCGCTATAGCGGGGGGTAATGAGCAGTTCTTC. The variable domain in full, completed from reference TRBV5-1 and TRBJ2-1, reads KAGVTQTPRYLIKTRGQQVTLSCSPISGHRSVSWYQQTPGQGLQFLFEYFSETQRNKGNFPGRFSGRQFSNSRSEMNVSTLELGDSALYLCASSAAIAGGNEQFFGPGTRLTVL.